A selection of T cell receptor beta chains follows, all from one sample in a study of CD8+CD57+ T cells in acquired aplastic anemia. One entry per CDR3 protein results from TCRdb running MiXCR on the reads. The sample includes 200,000 or so distinct CDR3 sequences, nearly 50% seen only once; the top ten take around 8.8%. Source material: sorted CD4+, CD8+, or CD8+CD57+ T cells (not recorded which) from PBMCs. The source of these receptors is a human donor with aplastic anemia. Each CDR3 is given with its conserved first and last residue. The D gene is left open where the match is weak. Some rows have no size entry. The others give once, few or many, or a class for an expanded clone.

J: TRBJ2-1; size: many; V: TRBV5-1; D: TRBD2; CDR3: CASSSTSGRPRNEQFF; DNA: TGCGCCAGCAGTTCGACTAGCGGCCGCCCCCGCAATGAGCAGTTCTTC
J: TRBJ2-1; size: many; V: TRBV6-1; D: TRBD1; CDR3: CASSAPGTGYYNEQFF; DNA: TGTGCCAGCAGTGCCCCCGGGACAGGGTACTACAATGAGCAGTTCTTC
J: TRBJ2-3; size: many; V: TRBV9; D: TRBD1; CDR3: CASSVAWDRLATDTQYF; DNA: TGTGCCAGCAGCGTAGCTTGGGACAGGTTAGCCACAGATACGCAGTATTTT
J: TRBJ1-6; size: -; V: TRBV20-1; D: -; CDR3: CSASSNVGENSPLHF; DNA: TGCAGTGCCAGCAGTAACGTGGGGGAAAATTCACCCCTCCACTTT
J: TRBJ1-1; size: -; V: TRBV2; D: -; CDR3: CASRGKTEAFF; DNA: TGTGCCAGCAGGGGTAAAACTGAAGCTTTCTTT
J: TRBJ2-1; size: many; V: TRBV4-1; D: -; CDR3: CASSQVVGLGPGQFF; DNA: TGCGCCAGCAGCCAAGTGGTAGGGTTAGGCCCGGGGCAGTTCTTC
J: TRBJ2-2; size: few; V: TRBV12-3/TRBV12-4; D: -; CDR3: CASSFPIPSGRNTGELFF; DNA: TGTGCCAGCAGCTTTCCAATCCCGAGCGGGCGGAACACCGGGGAGCTGTTTTTT
J: TRBJ2-7; size: few; V: TRBV20-1; D: -; CDR3: CSAYDSSYEQYF; DNA: TGCAGTGCCTACGACAGCTCCTACGAGCAGTACTTC
J: TRBJ1-5; size: once; V: TRBV5-6; D: -; CDR3: CASSLGGFFSNQPQHF; DNA: TGTGCCAGCAGCTTGGGGGGTTTCTTTAGCAATCAGCCCCAGCATTTT
J: TRBJ1-6; size: -; V: TRBV15; D: -; CDR3: CATKRVSYNSPLHF; DNA: TGTGCCACCAAGAGAGTCTCCTATAATTCACCCCTCCACTTT
J: TRBJ1-5; size: -; V: TRBV19; D: -; CDR3: CASSTTGTRGHQPQHF; DNA: TGTGCCAGTAGTACGACCGGGACCAGGGGCCATCAGCCCCAGCATTTT